Listed here is a single TCR beta chain. This entry belongs to a study of T-cell memory formation after mild COVID-19. This CDR3 has 15 amino acids. Germline lookup yields CDR1 SGHRS and CDR2 YFSETQ. V gave up 0 bases and J gave up 1 base, with 8 bases separating them. TCRdb re-analysed the 5' RACE reads in MiXCR, keeping a single row per CDR3 protein. Among 500,000 to 600,000 distinct CDR3 sequences listed, over 15% were seen once. The V call is TRBV5-1, the J call TRBJ1-5, with D hard to call. The clonotype comes from an adult woman who had mild COVID-19 (a few samples of this study predate the infection). Cell type and time point are not known. Sequenced material: PBMCs or a T cell subset sorted from them (not recorded which). CDR3 sequence: CASSLDGASNQPQHF. CDR3 DNA sequence: TGCGCCAGCAGCTTGGACGGTGCGAGCAATCAGCCCCAGCATTTT.